A single sample is the source of the 9 T cell receptor beta chains below, sequenced in a study of blood T cell repertoires in COVID-19 (dated by TCRdb to 2019 to 2021). Receptor amplification or capture employed the immunoSEQ multiplex PCR assay. The immuneACCESS repertoire file appears here via TCRdb, limited to in-frame rearrangements. These files lack a portion of the clones; in checked studies, under half of the deficit traces to unresolved V genes, and the cause of the others is not known. The sample table shows more than 250,000 clones, and 80% to 90% are seen once. The ten largest clones represent about 10% of the sample. Source material: PBMCs or T cells enriched from blood (not recorded which). The receptors come from a woman under 30 who had recovered from COVID-19.

As to this clone: Other DNA sequences in this sample translate to the same CDR3. J is TRBJ2-7 and V is TRBV18; possible D gene TRBD2, 6 bases. Germline CDR1 is KGHSH and CDR2 is LQKENI. There are 12 residues in the CDR3. The V and J ends lost 8 bases and 2 bases respectively, with 10 bases between them. Here the CDR3 reads CASAGRAYEQYF. DNA for the CDR3: TGTGCCAGCGCGGGGAGAGCCTACGAGCAGTACTTC. Full variable domain (missing parts from reference TRBV18 and TRBJ2-7): NAGVMQNPRHLVRRRGQEARLRCSPMKGHSHVYWYRQLPEEGLKFMVYLQKENIIDESGMPKERFSAEFPKEGPSILRIQQVVRGDSAAYFCASAGRAYEQYFGPGTRLTVT.

This clone appeared once. The chain has TRBV6-6 and TRBJ1-5; D perhaps matches TRBD1 (6 bases). The CDR3 runs 14 residues. The germline gives CDR1 MNHNY, CDR2 SVGAGI (reference sequence). With 3 bases removed from V and 7 bases from J, the gap between germline ends came to 13 bases. The CDR3 is CASSYPGVEQPQHF. CDR3 DNA sequence: TGTGCCAGCAGTTATCCAGGGGTTGAACAGCCCCAGCATTTT.

The chain couples TRBV27 to TRBJ1-1; no reliable D call. The CDR3 contains 18 residues. Trimming cost V 2 bases and J 1 base, with 20 bases left between them. Per germline, CDR1 MNHEY and CDR2 SMNVEV (reference sequence). The DNA of the CDR3 is TGTGCCAGCAGTTTACTTCCCTTGGCACAGACCTCGAACACTGAAGCTTTCTTT. Its translation: CASSLLPLAQTSNTEAFF.

The chain has TRBV4-2 and TRBJ2-7; 9 nucleotides agree with TRBD1. The CDR3 covers 16 residues. J was trimmed by 4 bases and V by 2 bases; bases with no gene match: 9. Germline values: CDR1 LGHNA, CDR2 YNFKEQ. This chain's CDR3 is CASSQNTGTGNYEQYF. CDR3 sequence (DNA): TGTGCCAGCAGCCAAAACACCGGGACAGGGAATTACGAGCAGTACTTC.

V is TRBV2 and J is TRBJ1-2; D is uncertain. V lost 8 bases and J 8 bases, leaving 21 bases between the germline ends. Germline lookup yields CDR1 SNHLY and CDR2 FYNNEI. The CDR3 runs to 14 residues. The CDR3 sequence is CASRPGLIEDGYTF. The CDR3 DNA reads as TGTGCCAGCCGCCCAGGACTTATCGAGGACGGCTACACCTTC.

This clone was recorded a few times. This CDR3 is CASSHDRGHGYTF. CDR3 nucleotide sequence: TGTGCCAGCAGCCACGACAGGGGGCATGGCTACACCTTC. The gene calls are TRBV12-3 or TRBV12-4 and TRBJ1-2; TRBD1 matches at 10 bases. V dropped 6 bases and J dropped 6; count of bases not matched to a gene: 4. The length of the CDR3 is 13 residues.

V usage is TRBV29-1 and J usage is TRBJ1-1; the match to TRBD1 covers 7 bases. After removal of 0 bases from V and 3 bases from J, the junction contained 4 bases not matched to a gene. The CDR3 loop spans 14 amino acids. Looked up from germline, CDR1 is SQVTM and CDR2 is ANQGSEA. CDR3 protein: CSVEEATGDTEAFF. CDR3 nucleotide sequence: TGCAGCGTTGAAGAAGCTACAGGGGACACTGAAGCTTTCTTT.

The V call is TRBV5-8, the J call TRBJ2-1, with TRBD2 matching over 11 bases. The CDR3 has 15 amino acids. With V trimmed by 0 bases and J by 8 bases, 4 bases remained unmatched. The germline CDR1 and CDR2 sequences are SGHTS and YDEGEE. The CDR3 region is CASSLALAGGYEQFF. CDR3 nucleotide sequence: TGTGCCAGCAGCTTGGCTCTAGCGGGAGGCTATGAGCAGTTCTTC. The variable domain in full, with the rest retrieved from reference TRBV5-8 and TRBJ2-1, is EAGVTQSPTHLIKTRGQQATLRCSPISGHTSVYWYQQALGLGLQFLLWYDEGEERNRGNFPPRFSGRQFPNYSSELNVNALELEDSALYLCASSLALAGGYEQFFGPGTRLTVL.

The chain is built from TRBV7-3 and TRBJ1-1; D unresolved. This CDR3 is built from 13 residues. Between the trimmed V and J ends, which lost 4 bases and 1 base, there was a span of 7 bases. Germline V gives CDR1 SGHTA, CDR2 FQGTGA. The CDR3 reads CASSSQPNTEAFF. The CDR3 DNA reads TGTGCCAGCAGCTCACAACCGAACACTGAAGCTTTCTTT.